Listed below are T cell receptor beta chains from one sample, sequenced in a study of T cell responses to AZD1222 COVID-19 vaccine. Only in-frame clones appear in the TCRdb table, and some are missing; sequencing was by immunoSEQ multiplex PCR. The repertoire includes approximately 150,000 clones, roughly 91% of them detected once, and about 1.5% sits in the top ten. Sequences were derived from peripheral blood, sampled on day 0 of AZD1222 vaccination. The receptors originated from an adult in good health. CDR3s include the opening cysteine and the closing phenylalanine or tryptophan. The order of the fields is J gene, clone size, V gene, D gene, CDR3 DNA, CDR3 protein. D genes are given only for firm matches. A row's size may be missing; if present it is once, few, many or a size class.

TRBJ1-1 once TRBV29-1 TRBD1 TGCAGCGCATCATCAGGGGGCCAGTCAGAAGCTTTCTTT CSASSGGQSEAFF
TRBJ2-5 . TRBV19 . TGTGCCAGCCGGGACCGTGGGGAGACCCAGTACTTC CASRDRGETQYF
TRBJ1-1 . TRBV14 . TGTGCCAGCAGCAACGATGGTGAAGCTTTCTTT CASSNDGEAFF
TRBJ1-3 . TRBV11-2 . TGTGCCAGCAGCTTCGCATTGGGGAACACCATATATTTT CASSFALGNTIYF
TRBJ1-1 . TRBV27 . TGTGCCAGCCATTCCGAAACTGAAGCTTTCTTT CASHSETEAFF
TRBJ1-5 . TRBV19 TRBD1 TGTGCCAGTAGTATAGCGGGGACAGGGGATCGGCAGCCCCAGCATTTT CASSIAGTGDRQPQHF
TRBJ1-6 . TRBV28 . TGTGCCAGCTTGCCGTGGGGCAATTCCTATAATTCACCCCTCCACTTT CASLPWGNSYNSPLHF
TRBJ2-5 . TRBV7-9 TRBD2 TGTGCCAGCAGCTTCCTAGCGGGAGGAGAGACCCAGTACTTC CASSFLAGGETQYF
TRBJ2-5 . TRBV19 TRBD2 TGTGCCAGTAGTATAGGATCTAGCGGGGTTTTAGTGACCCAGTACTTC CASSIGSSGVLVTQYF
TRBJ1-5 . TRBV5-6 . TGTGCCAGCAGCTTTGGAGTTCAGCCCCAGCATTTT CASSFGVQPQHF
TRBJ1-1 . TRBV5-6 TRBD1 TGTGCCAGCAGCTTAGGGACAGGGAAAGCTTTCTTT CASSLGTGKAFF
TRBJ1-1 . TRBV11-3 . TGTGCCAGCAGCCTATTAATCGGCACTGAAGCTTTCTTT CASSLLIGTEAFF
TRBJ1-1 . TRBV29-1 TRBD1 TGCAGCGCACAGGGGAGCACTGAAGCTTTCTTT CSAQGSTEAFF
TRBJ1-5 . TRBV19 . TGTGCCAGTAGTATAGCTGAGAATCAGCCCCAGCATTTT CASSIAENQPQHF
TRBJ1-5 . TRBV6-2/TRBV6-3 . TGTGCCAGCAGTTACTCGCCCGGATATAGCAATCAGCCCCAGCATTTT CASSYSPGYSNQPQHF
TRBJ1-1 . TRBV5-5 . TGTGCCAGCAGGATAGGTGGGAACACTGAAGCTTTCTTT CASRIGGNTEAFF
TRBJ1-1 . TRBV28 . TGTGCCAGCAGTTTATCTGGGACACTCGGGCACACTGAAGCTTTCTTT CASSLSGTLGHTEAFF
TRBJ2-4 once TRBV6-2/TRBV6-3 TRBD2 TGTGCCAGCAGTTACGCGGGACTAGCGGGTTATAGCGGAAACATTCAGTACTTC CASSYAGLAGYSGNIQYF
TRBJ2-2 . TRBV19 . TGTGCCAGTAGTCAGGGGCGGGACACCGGGGAGCTGTTTTTT CASSQGRDTGELFF
TRBJ2-7 once TRBV9 TRBD1 TGTGCCAGCAGCGCCACAGGGGGCTGGTCCTACGAGCAGTACTTC CASSATGGWSYEQYF
TRBJ1-1 few TRBV6-2/TRBV6-3 . TGTGCCAGCAGTTTATCAGAGTCGACCACTGAAGCTTTCTTT CASSLSESTTEAFF
TRBJ2-2 . TRBV19 . TGTGCCAGTAGTAATACAGGGTCCGGGGAGCTGTTTTTT CASSNTGSGELFF
TRBJ2-7 . TRBV7-9 TRBD1 TGTGCCAGCAGCGTAAATCCGGGACAGGGGCCCTACGAGCAGTACTTC CASSVNPGQGPYEQYF
TRBJ1-1 . TRBV30 . TGTGCCTGGATATCTGGAGCGCCTAACACTGAAGCTTTCTTT CAWISGAPNTEAFF
TRBJ2-5 . TRBV29-1 TRBD2 TGCAGCGTTGCGGGACTAGCGGGGGAAGAGACCCAGTACTTC CSVAGLAGEETQYF
TRBJ2-2 . TRBV4-3 TRBD1 TGCGCCAGCAGCCAAGTAGGGACAGGGGGCTTCGGGGAGCTGTTTTTT CASSQVGTGGFGELFF
TRBJ2-1 . TRBV28 TRBD2 TGTGCCAGCAGAACAAGCGGGGGGTGGGATGAGCAGTTCTTC CASRTSGGWDEQFF
TRBJ2-2 . TRBV4-3 . TGCGCCAGCAGCCAAGACACAGCGAACACCGGGGAGCTGTTTTTT CASSQDTANTGELFF
TRBJ1-4 once TRBV28 . TGTGCCACGACCCTCGGGGGGCGTGAAAAACTGTTTTTT CATTLGGREKLFF
TRBJ2-3 . TRBV24-1 TRBD1 TGTGCCACCAGTGACCCAAGGACAGGAGTCACAGATACGCAGTATTTT CATSDPRTGVTDTQYF
TRBJ2-3 once TRBV10-2 . TGCGCCAGCGGGGAGGTCCGAACAGATACGCAGTATTTT CASGEVRTDTQYF
TRBJ2-2 . TRBV4-3 . TGCGCCAGCAGCGGGGAGGAGTGGACCGGGGAGCTGTTTTTT CASSGEEWTGELFF
TRBJ2-1 . TRBV4-3 TRBD2 TGCGCCAGCAGCCATCATAGCGGGAAGGGTAGTATTGGGCAGTTCTTC CASSHHSGKGSIGQFF
TRBJ2-1 . TRBV9 . TGTGCCAGCAGCGTAGCTGTGGATGGTGAGCAGTTCTTC CASSVAVDGEQFF
TRBJ2-7 . TRBV2 TRBD1 TGTGCCAGCAGTCAAGGGACAGGGATACACGAGCAGTACTTC CASSQGTGIHEQYF
TRBJ1-5 . TRBV19 . TGTGCCAGTAGTATTAGGGGGAATGAGCCCCAGCATTTT CASSIRGNEPQHF
TRBJ1-1 . TRBV25-1 TRBD1 TGTGCCAGCAGTGAGGAAGACAGGGGCACTGAAGCTTTCTTT CASSEEDRGTEAFF